The 27 T cell receptor beta chains below all came from one sample that was sequenced in a study of T cells in Graves' hyperthyroidism and ophthalmopathy. The CDR3 regions of TCR beta were amplified from RNA transcripts. The primer set for the first-round RT-PCR of the TCR CDR3 was HTBI. TCRdb called the multiplex PCR reads again in MiXCR, with one record for every CDR3 protein. Seen here are 490,000 or so distinct CDR3 sequences, 22% observed once, and the top ten hold under 55%. Sequencing was performed on blood. The receptors originated from a woman in her 70s with Graves' ophthalmopathy.

The rearrangement links TRBV25-1 to TRBJ2-1; the match to TRBD2 covers 9 bases. CDR3 length: 16 amino acids. The ends lost 1 base at V and 5 bases at J; junction bases unmatched: 6. Germline loops: CDR1 MGHDK, CDR2 SYGVNS. The CDR3 protein is CASSELGGGRDNEQFF. In nucleotides, the CDR3 is TGTGCCAGCAGTGAATTAGGTGGCGGGAGGGACAATGAGCAGTTCTTC.

This clonotype was recorded a few times. The rearrangement links TRBV4-1 to TRBJ2-7; D is unclear. With 0 bases removed from V and 0 bases from J, the gap between germline ends came to 15 bases. Germline loops: CDR1 MGHRA, CDR2 YSYEKL. This CDR3 region has 17 residues. The CDR3 sequence: CASSQEVSAYYSYEQYF. The CDR3 coding sequence is TGCGCCAGCAGCCAAGAAGTTTCAGCTTATTACTCCTACGAGCAGTACTTC.

As concerns this clonotype: It may be a read error: a sequence one base away is much more abundant. This chain uses TRBV7-2 with TRBJ2-5; tentatively, D is TRBD1 (5 bases). From germline, CDR1 is SGHTA and CDR2 FQGNSA. The CDR3 is 15 amino acids. For the CDR3, the DNA is TGTGCCAGCAGCTTAATCTGGACAAACCAAGAGGCCCAGTACTTC. It encodes CASSLIWTNQEAQYF. Supplemented by reference TRBV7-2 and TRBJ2-5, the full variable domain reads GAGVSQSPSNKVTEKGKDVELRCDPISGHTALYWYRQSLGQGLEFLIYFQGNSAPDKSGLPSDRFSAERTGGSVSTLTIQRTQQEDSAVYLCASSLIWTNQEAQYFGPGTRLLVL.

This clonotype was detected a few times. The chain links TRBV7-3 to TRBJ1-1; weak D call: TRBD1 (6 bases). Germline V lookup: CDR1 SGHTA, CDR2 FQGTGA. The CDR3 consists of 13 residues. V shed 6 bases and J shed 0 bases, with 8 bases lying between them. CDR3: CASRDSMNTEAFF. CDR3 in DNA: TGTGCCAGCAGGGACAGTATGAACACTGAAGCTTTCTTT.

This clonotype was seen more than once but under ten times. This chain connects TRBV6-1 to TRBJ1-6, with D unresolved. V lost 1 base and J 7 bases, leaving 14 bases between the germline ends. The CDR3 totals 16 residues. Germline CDR1 is MNHNS and CDR2 is SASEGT. CDR3 nucleotides: TGTGCCAGCAGTGAAGGGACCCGGGTATACAATTCACCCCTCCACTTT. This translates into CASSEGTRVYNSPLHF.

In this sample, this clonotype turned up a few times. V gene TRBV14 combines with J gene TRBJ2-2; D is undetermined. Trimming took 0 bases from V and 7 from J, leaving 9 bases between them. The length of the CDR3 is 14 residues. Germline V gives CDR1 SGHDN, CDR2 FVKESK. The CDR3 spells CASSQDSPFGELFF. CDR3 nucleotides: TGTGCCAGCAGCCAAGATAGTCCATTCGGGGAGCTGTTTTTT.

This clonotype was seen only a few times. The V gene is TRBV7-9, the J gene TRBJ2-3; 11 bases fit TRBD2. J was trimmed by 0 bases and V by 3 bases; bases with no gene match: 5. CDR1 and CDR2 from the germline V gene are SEHNR and FQNEAQ (reference sequence). The CDR3 is 17 residues long. CDR3 coding DNA: TGTGCCAGCAGCTTTCAGACTAGCGGGGTTAGCACAGATACGCAGTATTTT. Its translation is CASSFQTSGVSTDTQYF.

The chain is built from TRBV5-1 and TRBJ2-7; the match to TRBD2 covers 10 bases. The CDR3 consists of 16 residues. V lost 5 bases to trimming and J lost 6 bases; unmatched junction nucleotides: 14. The V gene's germline CDR1 is SGHRS and CDR2 YFSETQ. CDR3 sequence reads: CASRPQPTSGTSEQYF. CDR3 nucleotides: TGCGCCAGCAGACCTCAACCCACTAGCGGGACATCCGAGCAGTACTTC.

This clonotype was seen only a few times. The V and J genes are TRBV29-1 and TRBJ2-7; weak D call: TRBD1 (6 bases). This CDR3 comprises 13 residues. V dropped 4 bases and J dropped 3 bases, with 13 bases sitting between them. CDR1 is SQVTM, CDR2 ANQGSEA, per germline. The CDR3 protein is CSVGYGGDYEQYF. DNA for the CDR3: TGCAGCGTTGGGTATGGGGGCGACTACGAGCAGTACTTC.

In its sample, this clonotype was seen a few times. This rearrangement joins TRBV28 to TRBJ1-1, with TRBD1 as a possible D gene (5 bases). Deletions cut 2 bases from V and 4 bases from J, with 11 bases between. Germline V gene data show CDR1 as MDHEN and CDR2 as SYDVKM. This CDR3 region has 14 residues. The DNA of the CDR3 is TGTGCCAGCAGTTTACGGGCAGGGATCACTGAAGCTTTCTTT. Its protein product is CASSLRAGITEAFF. Drawing the rest from reference TRBV28 and TRBJ1-1, the complete variable domain is DVKVTQSSRYLVKRTGEKVFLECVQDMDHENMFWYRQDPGLGLRLIYFSYDVKMKEKGDIPEGYSVSREKKERFSLILESASTNQTSMYLCASSLRAGITEAFFGQGTRLTVV.

A note on this clonotype: The junction differs from germline at one of its ends, possibly a read error. This chain uses TRBV14 with TRBJ1-2; TRBD1 matches 10 bases. There are 18 residues in the CDR3. Germline CDR1 and CDR2: SGHDN and FVKESK. The CDR3 DNA follows: TGTGCCAGCAGCCGAGGGGGGACAGGGGCCTCGGGGAACTACGGCTACACCTTC. Protein product: CASSRGGTGASGNYGYTF.

V gene TRBV7-9 combines with J gene TRBJ2-2, with 10 bases aligning to TRBD1. Germline V gene sequence: CDR1 SEHNR, CDR2 FQNEAQ (reference sequence). CDR3 size: 16 residues. With 0 bases clipped from V and 3 bases from J, the junction kept 1 base outside the gene matches. This CDR3 is CASSLAGQGDTGELFF. The CDR3 nucleotides read TGTGCCAGCAGCTTAGCCGGACAGGGGGACACCGGGGAGCTGTTTTTT. The variable domain in full, completed from reference TRBV7-9 and TRBJ2-2, reads DTGVSQNPRHKITKRGQNVTFRCDPISEHNRLYWYRQTLGQGPEFLTYFQNEAQLEKSRLLSDRFSAERPKGSFSTLEIQRTEQGDSAMYLCASSLAGQGDTGELFFGEGSRLTVL.

This clonotype was seen repeatedly, ten times or more. This sequence joins TRBV12-3 or TRBV12-4 and TRBJ1-5; possibly TRBD1 for D (5 bases). V shed 2 bases and J shed 6 bases, with 20 bases lying between them. CDR3 length: 17 amino acids. The CDR3 loop is CASSLSWPEGSSQPQHF. The CDR3 DNA reads as TGTGCCAGCAGTTTATCGTGGCCCGAGGGGTCCAGTCAGCCCCAGCATTTT.

The genes are TRBV5-1 and TRBJ1-4; 7 bases line up with TRBD1. This CDR3 region has 14 residues. CDR1 SGHRS and CDR2 YFSETQ come from the germline V gene. V lost 4 bases and J lost 7; bases outside the gene matches: 7. CDR3 region: CASSQQGLSEKLFF. The DNA of the CDR3 is TGCGCCAGCAGCCAACAGGGGTTGAGTGAAAAACTGTTTTTT.

The genes are TRBV2 and TRBJ1-6; 11 bases match TRBD1. Per germline, CDR1 SNHLY and CDR2 FYNNEI. This CDR3 has 14 amino acids. V lost 5 bases and J lost 10; bases outside the gene matches: 4. CDR3 amino acids: CASSWDRGESPLHF. CDR3 coding DNA: TGTGCCAGCAGTTGGGACAGGGGGGAGTCACCCCTCCACTTT. Full variable domain (remainder filled in from reference TRBV2 and TRBJ1-6): EPEVTQTPSHQVTQMGQEVILRCVPISNHLYFYWYRQILGQKVEFLVSFYNNEISEKSEIFDDQFSVERPDGSNFTLKIRSTKLEDSAMYFCASSWDRGESPLHFGNGTRLTVT.

The table lists this clonotype with a count of one. CDR3 amino acids: CATFGQGAGTGELFF. In nucleotides, the CDR3 is TGTGCCACCTTCGGACAGGGGGCCGGCACCGGGGAGCTGTTTTTT. The chain is built from TRBV18 and TRBJ2-2; 11 nucleotides line up with TRBD1. V lost 10 bases, J lost 4 bases, and 8 bases stayed unmatched. CDR1 is KGHSH and CDR2 is LQKENI in the germline V gene. This CDR3 spans 15 amino acids.

At least ten counts were recorded for this clonotype. The rearrangement joins TRBV15 to TRBJ1-1; TRBD1 is a possible D gene (5 bases). The CDR3 is 16 residues long. CDR1 and CDR2 from the germline V gene are LNHNV and YYDKDF (reference sequence). Trimming cost V 0 bases and J 4 bases, with 15 bases left between them. The CDR3: CATSRDLGARGTEAFF. Here the CDR3 DNA reads TGTGCCACCAGCAGAGATCTCGGGGCGAGGGGCACTGAAGCTTTCTTT.

This rearrangement joins TRBV3-1 to TRBJ1-1; 8 bases are a match to TRBD1. Germline V gene sequence: CDR1 LGHDT, CDR2 YNNKEL (reference sequence). The CDR3 spans 16 residues. V shed 0 bases and J 7 bases; nucleotides not matched to a gene: 10. The CDR3 here is CASSQERGRGLGEAFF. CDR3 bases: TGTGCCAGCAGCCAAGAGAGGGGCAGGGGGCTTGGTGAAGCTTTCTTT.

A single count supports this clonotype. This chain joins TRBV5-1 and TRBJ1-2; D possibly corresponds to TRBD1 (6 bases). The V gene's germline CDR1 is SGHRS and CDR2 YFSETQ. CDR3 size: 15 residues. Trimming removed 0 bases from V and 4 bases from J, with 13 bases in between. CDR3 residues: CASSLGDQGSYGYTF. The CDR3 DNA reads as TGCGCCAGCAGCTTGGGTGATCAGGGGAGCTATGGCTACACCTTC. Drawing the rest from reference TRBV5-1 and TRBJ1-2, the complete variable domain is KAGVTQTPRYLIKTRGQQVTLSCSPISGHRSVSWYQQTPGQGLQFLFEYFSETQRNKGNFPGRFSGRQFSNSRSEMNVSTLELGDSALYLCASSLGDQGSYGYTFGSGTRLTVV.

In this sample, this clonotype turned up many times. The gene calls are TRBV6-2 or TRBV6-3 and TRBJ2-5, with 8 bases matching TRBD2. The CDR3 length is 15 residues. With V trimmed by 6 bases and J by 3 bases, 9 bases remained unmatched. Germline V gives CDR1 MNHEY, CDR2 SVGEGT. The CDR3 here is CASRPFGGRKETQYF. As DNA, the CDR3 is TGTGCCAGCAGACCCTTTGGCGGGAGGAAAGAGACCCAGTACTTC.

A few counts support this clonotype. The chain combines TRBV29-1 with TRBJ2-3, with D perhaps TRBD1 or TRBD2 (6 bases each). The CDR3 consists of 13 residues. The germline gives CDR1 SQVTM, CDR2 ANQGSEA. Between the trimmed V and J ends, which lost 7 bases and 3 bases, there was a span of 14 bases. CDR3 amino acids: CSGRGVGTDTQYF. In nucleotides, the CDR3 is TGCAGCGGAAGGGGGGTGGGGACAGATACGCAGTATTTT.

V gene TRBV6-2 or TRBV6-3 combines with J gene TRBJ1-6; possibly TRBD1 for D (5 bases). This CDR3 contains 15 residues. V dropped 5 bases and J dropped 6 bases, with 14 bases sitting between them. The germline V gene encodes CDR1 MNHEY and CDR2 SVGEGT. CDR3 region: CASSDLGGRNSPLHF. In nucleotides, the CDR3 is TGTGCCAGCAGTGACCTGGGGGGACGTAATTCACCCCTCCACTTT.

This clonotype was seen ten or more times. The chain employs TRBV2 and TRBJ2-7, with unresolved D. Per the germline V gene, CDR1 is SNHLY and CDR2 is FYNNEI. This CDR3 contains 12 residues. V lost 7 bases and J 5 bases, leaving 12 bases between the germline ends. CDR3 sequence reads: CASTKGPNEQYF. CDR3 sequence (DNA): TGTGCCAGCACTAAGGGTCCGAACGAGCAGTACTTC.

This clonotype was seen many times. The chain carries TRBV11-2 and TRBJ2-3; the D gene is possibly TRBD2 (7 bases). The CDR3 is made up of 16 amino acids. V lost 2 bases and J lost 4, with 16 bases in between. CDR1 and CDR2 (germline): SGHAT, FQNNGV. DNA of the CDR3: TGTGCCAGCAGCTTAAACCCGACGGGGGGCCCAGATACGCAGTATTTT. This gives the protein CASSLNPTGGPDTQYF.

This clonotype was counted only a few times. The rearrangement joins TRBV20-1 to TRBJ2-7, with TRBD2 matching 7 bases. This CDR3 has 14 residues. After removal of 1 base from V and 0 bases from J, the junction contained 3 bases not matched to a gene. The germline V gene has CDR1 DFQATT and CDR2 SNEGSKA (reference sequence). DNA for the CDR3: TGCAGTGCTAGAGGGCGGGAGAACTCCTACGAGCAGTACTTC. Its translation: CSARGRENSYEQYF.

This clonotype was observed many times. The gene calls are TRBV3-1 and TRBJ2-5; no firm D call. CDR1 is LGHDT, CDR2 YNNKEL, per germline (reference sequence). Between the trimmed V and J ends, which lost 0 bases and 5 bases, there was a span of 4 bases. The CDR3 is 12 amino acids. The CDR3 here is CASSQDRETQYF. The CDR3 DNA follows: TGTGCCAGCAGCCAAGATAGGGAGACCCAGTACTTC.

CDR3 loop: CASSLAGRDNSPLHF. CDR3 in DNA: TGTGCCAGCTCACTGGCAGGGCGGGATAATTCACCCCTCCACTTT. The genes are TRBV18 and TRBJ1-6, with D possibly being TRBD1 (5 bases). V was clipped by 4 bases and J by 5 bases, with 12 bases between them. Germline V lookup: CDR1 KGHSH, CDR2 LQKENI. The CDR3 extends over 15 amino acids.